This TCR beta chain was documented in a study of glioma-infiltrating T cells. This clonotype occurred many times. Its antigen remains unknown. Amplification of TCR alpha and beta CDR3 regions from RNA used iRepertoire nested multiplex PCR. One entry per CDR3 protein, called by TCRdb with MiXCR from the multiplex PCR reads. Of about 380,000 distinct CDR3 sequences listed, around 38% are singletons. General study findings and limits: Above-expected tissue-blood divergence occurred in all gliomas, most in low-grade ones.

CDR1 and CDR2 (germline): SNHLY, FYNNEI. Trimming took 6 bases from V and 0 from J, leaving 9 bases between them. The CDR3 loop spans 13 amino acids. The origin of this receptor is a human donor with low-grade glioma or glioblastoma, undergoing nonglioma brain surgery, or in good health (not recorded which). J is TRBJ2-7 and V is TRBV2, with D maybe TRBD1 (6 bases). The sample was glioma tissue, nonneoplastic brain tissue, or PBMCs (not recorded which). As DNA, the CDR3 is TGTGCCAGCAGGGCGGACAGCTCCTACGAGCAGTACTTC. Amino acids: CASRADSSYEQYF. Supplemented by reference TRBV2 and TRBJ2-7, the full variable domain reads EPEVTQTPSHQVTQMGQEVILRCVPISNHLYFYWYRQILGQKVEFLVSFYNNEISEKSEIFDDQFSVERPDGSNFTLKIRSTKLEDSAMYFCASRADSSYEQYFGPGTRLTVT.